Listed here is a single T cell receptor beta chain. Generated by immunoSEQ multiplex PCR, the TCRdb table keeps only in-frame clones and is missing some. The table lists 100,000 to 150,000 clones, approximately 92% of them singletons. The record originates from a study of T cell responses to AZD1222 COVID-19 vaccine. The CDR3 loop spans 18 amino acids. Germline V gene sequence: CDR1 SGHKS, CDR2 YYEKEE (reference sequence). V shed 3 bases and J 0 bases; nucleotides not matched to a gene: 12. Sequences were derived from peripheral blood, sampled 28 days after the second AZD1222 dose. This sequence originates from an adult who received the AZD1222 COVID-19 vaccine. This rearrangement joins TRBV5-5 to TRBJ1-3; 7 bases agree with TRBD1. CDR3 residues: CASSSPRDSMLSGNTIYF. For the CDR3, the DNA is TGTGCCAGCAGCTCCCCTCGGGACAGCATGCTCTCTGGAAACACCATATATTTT.